One sample yielded the 21 T cell receptor beta chains listed below, sequenced in a study of T cell responses to AZD1222 COVID-19 vaccine. TCRdb's copy holds only in-frame clones and misses some; the assay was immunoSEQ multiplex PCR. The repertoire holds some 150,000 clones, about 88% seen once, with 3% to 3.5% in the top ten. The sequenced sample was peripheral blood, obtained on day 0 of AZD1222 vaccination. Receptors were obtained from an adult in good health.

The chain has TRBV7-9 and TRBJ2-1, with 10 bases lining up with TRBD1. Germline loops: CDR1 SEHNR, CDR2 FQNEAQ (reference sequence). The ends lost 5 bases at V and 4 bases at J; junction bases unmatched: 5. The CDR3 is 15 residues long. The CDR3 sequence: CASSPGTGAYNEQFF. The CDR3 nucleotides read TGTGCCAGCAGCCCCGGGACAGGGGCGTACAATGAGCAGTTCTTC.

This chain joins TRBV7-8 and TRBJ1-2, with a possible D match to TRBD1 (5 bases). This CDR3 region has 14 residues. Germline V gene sequence: CDR1 SGHVS, CDR2 FQNEAQ. The V gene lost 4 bases and the J gene lost 4 bases, with 13 bases spanning the gap. CDR3 residues: CASSWDVGSYGYTF. The CDR3 DNA reads as TGTGCCAGCAGCTGGGACGTCGGCAGCTATGGCTACACCTTC.

The gene calls are TRBV7-2 and TRBJ1-6, with D possibly matching TRBD1 (5 bases). Trimming took off 3 bases at V and 2 bases at J, with 8 bases between the two ends. CDR3 length equals 15 residues. From germline, CDR1 is SGHTA and CDR2 FQGNSA. CDR3 coding DNA: TGTGCCAGCAGCTTCGGGGGAACCTATAATTCACCCCTCCACTTT. This gives the protein CASSFGGTYNSPLHF.

On this clone itself: The same CDR3 is also encoded by other DNA sequences in this sample. The genes are TRBV2 and TRBJ1-5; D unresolved. Germline CDR1 is SNHLY and CDR2 is FYNNEI. CDR3 length equals 13 residues. Deletions cut 8 bases from V and 3 bases from J, with 11 bases between. The CDR3 nucleotides read TGTGCCAGCTCTGTACAGCTCAATCAGCCCCAGCATTTT. This translates into CASSVQLNQPQHF.

The chain joins TRBV5-4 to TRBJ2-2; no clear D gene. The CDR3 is made up of 15 amino acids. Looked up from germline, CDR1 is SGHNT and CDR2 is YYREEE (reference sequence). V gave up 0 bases and J gave up 1 base, with 7 bases separating them. This CDR3 reads CASSLDGLNTGELFF. DNA of the CDR3: TGTGCCAGCAGCTTGGACGGATTGAACACCGGGGAGCTGTTTTTT.

V and J are TRBV4-2 and TRBJ1-1; TRBD1 might be the D (5 bases). CDR3 length: 14 residues. The germline CDR1 and CDR2 sequences are LGHNA and YNFKEQ. V was cut by 2 bases and J by 4 bases, with 11 bases left in between. CDR3 protein: CASSQFGGSTEAFF. The CDR3 coding sequence is TGTGCCAGCAGCCAATTTGGGGGGAGCACTGAAGCTTTCTTT.

This clone was recorded only once. V is TRBV7-9 and J is TRBJ2-4, with 12 bases matching TRBD1. V shed 3 bases, J shed 6 bases, and the junction held 6 bases outside the gene matches. CDR3 length: 16 residues. From germline, CDR1 is SEHNR and CDR2 FQNEAQ (reference sequence). CDR3 loop: CASSFSGQGARNIQYF. The CDR3 DNA is TGTGCCAGCAGCTTTTCGGGACAGGGGGCAAGAAACATTCAGTACTTC.

The chain has TRBV5-4 and TRBJ2-7, with TRBD1 matching over 7 bases. The CDR3 has 13 residues. The V gene end was trimmed by 7 bases and the J gene end by 7 bases; junction bases not matched to a gene: 11. Germline values: CDR1 SGHNT, CDR2 YYREEE (reference sequence). In DNA form, the CDR3 reads TGTGCCAGCGGTCCCCAGGGGGATCAAGAGCAGTACTTC. Its translation is CASGPQGDQEQYF.

This clone was seen only a few times. V is TRBV4-3 and J is TRBJ2-1; D might be TRBD1 or TRBD2, each matching 5 bases. Per germline, CDR1 LGHNA and CDR2 YSLEER. Trimming cost V 4 bases and J 6 bases, with 19 bases left between them. The CDR3 sequence is 16 residues long. DNA of the CDR3: TGCGCCAGCAGCCCGAGAATTGGGACGGCTACCAATGAGCAGTTCTTC. Translation gives CASSPRIGTATNEQFF.

The DNA of the CDR3 is TGTGCCAGCAGTAGGGGGGGAGTCTACAATGAGCAGTTCTTC. Its translation: CASSRGGVYNEQFF. The rearrangement joins TRBV7-6 to TRBJ2-1, with D tentatively TRBD2 (7 bases). The ends were cut back, 6 bases at V and 3 bases at J, with 12 bases in the middle. Germline CDR1 is SGHVS and CDR2 is FNYEAQ. The CDR3 extends over 14 amino acids.

The V call is TRBV5-1, the J call TRBJ1-3; no clear D. There are 13 residues in the CDR3. Germline V gene data show CDR1 as SGHRS and CDR2 as YFSETQ. Trimming stripped 4 bases from V and 4 bases from J, with 9 bases between. DNA of the CDR3: TGCGCCAGCAGCGTGGGTACCGGAAACACCATATATTTT. Protein product: CASSVGTGNTIYF.

This sequence joins TRBV27 and TRBJ2-2; D remains ambiguous. The CDR3 is made up of 16 amino acids. The germline gives CDR1 MNHEY, CDR2 SMNVEV (reference sequence). The germline V and J ends were trimmed by 7 bases and 1 base, with 16 bases remaining between them. The chain's CDR3 is CASTYKSRVNTGELFF. CDR3 coding DNA: TGTGCCAGCACCTACAAGAGCCGAGTGAACACCGGGGAGCTGTTTTTT.

The V call is TRBV5-1, the J call TRBJ1-1; a weak D match, TRBD1 (6 bases). This CDR3 is 14 amino acids long. Germline lookup yields CDR1 SGHRS and CDR2 YFSETQ. Deletions cut 5 bases from V and 3 bases from J, with 14 bases between. DNA of the CDR3: TGCGCCAGCAGGCAGGGGTCGGGGTACACTGAAGCTTTCTTT. It codes for CASRQGSGYTEAFF.

The V and J genes are TRBV7-9 and TRBJ1-5, with D hard to call. Germline-derived CDR1 and CDR2 are SEHNR and FQNEAQ (reference sequence). The CDR3 totals 15 residues. The V and J ends lost 5 bases and 3 bases respectively, with 14 bases between them. Written as DNA, the CDR3 is TGTGCCAGCAGCCCCCCAGACAACAACAATCAGCCCCAGCATTTT. This codes for CASSPPDNNNQPQHF.

This clone was seen more than once but under ten times. This rearrangement joins TRBV19 to TRBJ1-1; 7 bases are shared with TRBD1. CDR3 length equals 12 residues. Germline CDR1 and CDR2: LNHDA and SQIVND (reference sequence). With 8 bases clipped from V and 7 bases from J, the junction kept 7 bases outside the gene matches. The CDR3 region is CASLGGQFEAFF. The CDR3 coding sequence is TGTGCCAGTCTTGGGGGACAGTTTGAAGCTTTCTTT.

The chain employs TRBV6-6 and TRBJ1-4, with D hard to call. Germline V lookup: CDR1 MNHNY, CDR2 SVGAGI (reference sequence). Trimming took off 0 bases at V and 5 bases at J, with 7 bases between the two ends. The CDR3 length is 14 residues. The CDR3 protein is CASSYSLTNEKLFF. CDR3 coding DNA: TGTGCCAGCAGTTACTCCTTAACAAATGAAAAACTGTTTTTT.

The chain couples TRBV10-3 to TRBJ2-7; D is perhaps TRBD2 (6 bases). Deletions cut 6 bases from V and 0 bases from J, with 12 bases between. Per the germline V gene, CDR1 is ENHRY and CDR2 is SYGVKD. The CDR3 spans 14 residues. The CDR3 loop is CAIRGGESSYEQYF. The CDR3 nucleotides are TGTGCCATCAGGGGCGGGGAGAGCTCCTACGAGCAGTACTTC.

This clone was seen once. This chain uses TRBV7-2 with TRBJ1-1; D remains unclear. Per the germline V gene, CDR1 is SGHTA and CDR2 is FQGNSA. V was trimmed by 2 bases and J by 5 bases, leaving 15 bases between them. This CDR3 comprises 15 residues. The CDR3 spells CASSLSRVLSTEAFF. In nucleotides, the CDR3 is TGTGCCAGCAGCTTATCGAGGGTTCTGTCGACTGAAGCTTTCTTT. Filled out from reference TRBV7-2 and TRBJ1-1, the complete variable domain reads GAGVSQSPSNKVTEKGKDVELRCDPISGHTALYWYRQSLGQGLEFLIYFQGNSAPDKSGLPSDRFSAERTGGSVSTLTIQRTQQEDSAVYLCASSLSRVLSTEAFFGQGTRLTVV.

This chain uses TRBV12-5 with TRBJ2-1; D is unresolved. The CDR3 is 16 amino acids. The V end lost 4 bases, the J end lost 0 bases, and 13 bases lay between the germline ends. CDR1 and CDR2 (germline): LGHNT, FRNRAP. The DNA for the CDR3 is TGTGCTAGTGGTTCCAGGACGGAAAGCTCCTACAATGAGCAGTTCTTC. Translated, it gives CASGSRTESSYNEQFF.

The chain employs TRBV11-2 and TRBJ1-2; 8 nucleotides match TRBD1. The CDR3 runs to 15 residues. Trimming cost V 5 bases and J 1 base; bases outside gene matches: 6. Germline loops: CDR1 SGHAT, CDR2 FQNNGV. The CDR3 sequence is CASSGQGHLNYGYTF. For the CDR3, the DNA is TGTGCCAGCAGCGGACAGGGACACCTTAACTATGGCTACACCTTC.

The chain has TRBV4-3 and TRBJ2-1, with TRBD2 as a possible D gene (5 bases). The CDR3 has 13 amino acids. In germline, CDR1 is LGHNA, CDR2 YSLEER. V dropped 2 bases and J dropped 9 bases, with 11 bases sitting between them. The CDR3 region is CASSQLSAGEQFF. The CDR3, as DNA: TGCGCCAGCAGCCAACTAAGCGCGGGTGAGCAGTTCTTC.